The clone carrying this T cell receptor beta chain was observed a few times. The V segment lost 8 bases and the J segment 6 bases; nucleotides outside the gene matches: 7. The CDR3 length is 13 residues. Germline CDR1 and CDR2: ENHRY and SYGVKD. The sample is drawn from a study of beta chain features in type 1 diabetes. The isolated RNA, all of it, was reverse transcribed, so expressed TCRB transcripts were what got sequenced. TCRdb's copy holds only in-frame clones and misses some; the assay was immunoSEQ multiplex PCR. This sample has about 470,000 clones, with approximately 31% found just once. V usage is TRBV10-3 and J usage is TRBJ2-3, with 8 bases fitting TRBD2. Material for sequencing was naive CD4+ T cells from blood. This clonotype was obtained from a man in his late teens or twenties in good health. In DNA form, the CDR3 reads TGTGCCATCTGCCCGGGAGGGCTGGATACGCAGTATTTT. This gives the protein CAICPGGLDTQYF.